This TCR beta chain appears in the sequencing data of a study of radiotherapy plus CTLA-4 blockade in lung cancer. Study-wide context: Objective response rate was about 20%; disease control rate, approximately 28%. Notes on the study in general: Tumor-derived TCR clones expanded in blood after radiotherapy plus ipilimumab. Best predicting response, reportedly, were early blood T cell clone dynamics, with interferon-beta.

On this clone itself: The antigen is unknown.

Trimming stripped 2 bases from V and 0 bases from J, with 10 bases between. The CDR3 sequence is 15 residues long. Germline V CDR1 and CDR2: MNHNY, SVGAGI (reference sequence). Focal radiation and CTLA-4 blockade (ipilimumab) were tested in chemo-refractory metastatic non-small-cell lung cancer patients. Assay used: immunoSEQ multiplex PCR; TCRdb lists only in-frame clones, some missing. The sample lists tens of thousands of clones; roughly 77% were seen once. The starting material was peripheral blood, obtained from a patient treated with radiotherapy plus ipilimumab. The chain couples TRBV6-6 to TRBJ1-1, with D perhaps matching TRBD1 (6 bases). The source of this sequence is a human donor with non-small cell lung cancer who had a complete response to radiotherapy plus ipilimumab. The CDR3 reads CASSYTGQMNTEAFF. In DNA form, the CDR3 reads TGTGCCAGCAGTTACACCGGACAGATGAACACTGAAGCTTTCTTT.